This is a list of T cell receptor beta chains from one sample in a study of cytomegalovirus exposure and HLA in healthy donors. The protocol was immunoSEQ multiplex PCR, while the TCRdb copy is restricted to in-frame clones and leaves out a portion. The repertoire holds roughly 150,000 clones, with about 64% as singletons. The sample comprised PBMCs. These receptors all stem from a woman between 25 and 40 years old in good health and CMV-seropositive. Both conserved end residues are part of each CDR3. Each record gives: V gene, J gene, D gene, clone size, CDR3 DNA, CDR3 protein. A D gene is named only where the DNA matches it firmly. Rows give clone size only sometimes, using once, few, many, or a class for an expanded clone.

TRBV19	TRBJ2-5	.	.	TGTGCCAGTACCCCTTCGGTCCGGTCGGAGACCCAGTACTTC	CASTPSVRSETQYF
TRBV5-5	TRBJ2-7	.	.	TGTGCCAGCAGCTTGCAGGGGTTCACAAGGGGATACGAGCAGTACTTC	CASSLQGFTRGYEQYF
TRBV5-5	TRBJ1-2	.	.	TGTGCCAGCAGCTTGGATGTCCAGGGAAGGGCCGGCTACACCTTC	CASSLDVQGRAGYTF
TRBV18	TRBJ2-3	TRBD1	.	TGTGCCAGCTCAACTCGACAGGGTATACGGGATACGCAGTATTTT	CASSTRQGIRDTQYF
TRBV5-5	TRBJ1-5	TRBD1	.	TGTGCCAGCAGCTCACAGGGGTTGGGAAATCAGCCCCAGCATTTT	CASSSQGLGNQPQHF
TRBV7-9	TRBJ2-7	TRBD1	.	TGTGCCAGCAGCCCAAGCACTCACAGGGGCGGGCCACAGGTGGAGCAGTACTTC	CASSPSTHRGGPQVEQYF
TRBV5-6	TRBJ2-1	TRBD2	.	TGTGCCAGCAGCTTCGGGAGGATTAGAGAACAAAATGAGCAGTTCTTC	CASSFGRIREQNEQFF
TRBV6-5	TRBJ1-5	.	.	TGTGCCAGCAAACAAAGCCCCAACAGGGCACAGCCCCAGCATTTT	CASKQSPNRAQPQHF
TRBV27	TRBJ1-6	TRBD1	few	TGTGCCAGCAGTTCCCAGACAGGGGATAATTCACCCCTCCACTTT	CASSSQTGDNSPLHF
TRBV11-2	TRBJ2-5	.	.	TGTGCCAGCAGCCCCGGGCAGGGGCGCATCGAGACCCAGTACTTC	CASSPGQGRIETQYF
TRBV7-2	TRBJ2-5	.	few	TGTGCCAGCAGCTCTCGAGAGACCCAGTACTTC	CASSSRETQYF
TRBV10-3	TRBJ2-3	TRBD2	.	TGTGCCATCAGAAGTCGGGAGACTAGCGGTCCAGATACGCAGTATTTT	CAIRSRETSGPDTQYF
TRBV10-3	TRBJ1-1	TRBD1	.	TGTGCCATCAGCCCGGGACAGCGGATCACTGAAGCTTTCTTT	CAISPGQRITEAFF
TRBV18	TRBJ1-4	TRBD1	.	TGTGCCAGCTCGAAGGACAGGGGTGGAGAAAAACTGTTTTTT	CASSKDRGGEKLFF
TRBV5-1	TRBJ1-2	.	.	TGCGCCAGCAGCTTGGCGGGGGGCGCGGTTCGCTATGGCTACACCTTC	CASSLAGGAVRYGYTF
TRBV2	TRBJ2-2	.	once	TGTGCCAGCAGTGAGTTCCAGCGGGCCGGGGAGCTGTTTTTT	CASSEFQRAGELFF
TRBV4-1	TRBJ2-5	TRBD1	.	TGCGCCAGCAGCCACGGGGTGGGGGACAGCCAAGAGACCCAGTACTTC	CASSHGVGDSQETQYF
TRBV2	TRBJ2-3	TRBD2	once	TGTGCCAGCATTGCTAGCGGGGGGCCAAGCACAGATACGCAGTATTTT	CASIASGGPSTDTQYF
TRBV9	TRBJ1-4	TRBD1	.	TGTGCCAGCAGCGCGCCGACGACGGACAGGGGTGCTGGGAAACTGTTTTTT	CASSAPTTDRGAGKLFF
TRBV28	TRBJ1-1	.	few	TGTGCCAGCAGTTTAACCAGGAACACTGAAGCTTTCTTT	CASSLTRNTEAFF
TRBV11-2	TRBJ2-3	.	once	TGTGCCAGCAGCTTAGTTGGCCAGAGCACAGATACGCAGTATTTT	CASSLVGQSTDTQYF
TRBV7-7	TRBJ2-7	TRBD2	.	TGTGCCAGCAGCGCGGGGACTAGCGATCTCTACGAGCAGTACTTC	CASSAGTSDLYEQYF
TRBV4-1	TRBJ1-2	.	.	TGCGCCAGCAGCCAAGGGAAAACACCGGAGATCTATGGCTACACCTTC	CASSQGKTPEIYGYTF
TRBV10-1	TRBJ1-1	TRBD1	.	TGCGCCAGCAGCGTCGGACAGGGGGGATTTGCCACTGAAGCTTTCTTT	CASSVGQGGFATEAFF
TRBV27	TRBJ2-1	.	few	TGTGCCAGCAGGCCCGACACAGGGATTAGAGGTGAGCAGTTCTTC	CASRPDTGIRGEQFF
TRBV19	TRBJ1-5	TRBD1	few	TGTGCCAGTAATACAGGGGGCCGTCAGCCCCAGCATTTT	CASNTGGRQPQHF
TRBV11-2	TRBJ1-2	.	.	TGTGCCAGCAGCGAGCGCCTACCGGGACAACCTAACTATGGCTACACCTTC	CASSERLPGQPNYGYTF
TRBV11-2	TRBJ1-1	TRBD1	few	TGTGCCAGCAGCCAACCCCAGGGGGTGGCTGAAGCTTTCTTT	CASSQPQGVAEAFF
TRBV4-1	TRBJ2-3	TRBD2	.	TGCGCCAGCAGCCAAGATCCGACTAGCGGGAGGGCCGGCACAGATACGCAGTATTTT	CASSQDPTSGRAGTDTQYF
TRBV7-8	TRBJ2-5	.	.	TGTGCCAGCAGACAAGGGGCTGGTGAAGAGACCCAGTACTTC	CASRQGAGEETQYF
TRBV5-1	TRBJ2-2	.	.	TGCGCCAGCAGCTTTTCAGGGGCCGGGGAGCTGTTTTTT	CASSFSGAGELFF
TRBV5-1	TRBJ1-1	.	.	TGCGCCAGCAGCTTGCTAGGGCAGGGGAACACTGAAGCTTTCTTT	CASSLLGQGNTEAFF
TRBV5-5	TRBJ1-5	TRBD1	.	TGTGCCAGCAGCCATGGGCAGGGGGCTTATCTCGGTCAGCCCCAGCATTTT	CASSHGQGAYLGQPQHF
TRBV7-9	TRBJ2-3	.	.	TGTGCCAGCAGCCTTACAGATACGCAGTATTTT	CASSLTDTQYF
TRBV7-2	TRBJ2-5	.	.	TGTGCCAGCAGCCTAGACAGGGAGACCCAGTACTTC	CASSLDRETQYF